A selection of T cell receptor beta chains follows, all from one sample in a study of Graves' ophthalmopathy and Graves' hyperthyroidism. Via MiXCR, TCRdb re-called the multiplex PCR reads, giving one row per CDR3 protein. The sample yields about 700,000 distinct CDR3 sequences, approximately 40% seen once. Material: peripheral blood. Every receptor here comes from an adult man with Graves' ophthalmopathy. CDR3s include the opening cysteine and the closing phenylalanine or tryptophan. Each record gives: J gene, D gene, clone size, V gene, CDR3 protein, CDR3 DNA. D genes are given only for firm matches. Clone size appears in some rows only: once, few, many, or a class for an expanded clone.

J gene: TRBJ2-2; D gene: NA; clone size: few; V gene: TRBV19; CDR3 protein: CASSSTGRNTGELFF; CDR3 DNA: TGTGCCAGTAGTAGTACGGGACGGAACACCGGGGAGCTGTTTTTT
J gene: TRBJ2-6; D gene: NA; clone size: many; V gene: TRBV7-9; CDR3 protein: CASSPGFRANVLTF; CDR3 DNA: TGTGCCAGCAGCCCCGGTTTTAGGGCCAACGTCCTGACTTTC
J gene: TRBJ1-6; D gene: TRBD1; clone size: many; V gene: TRBV7-2; CDR3 protein: CASSKTGNSPLHF; CDR3 DNA: TGTGCCAGCAGTAAGACAGGGAATTCACCCCTCCACTTT
J gene: TRBJ2-2; D gene: NA; clone size: NA; V gene: TRBV25-1; CDR3 protein: CASSPPRGVGGELFF; CDR3 DNA: TGTGCCAGCAGTCCTCCGAGGGGGGTTGGCGGGGAGCTGTTTTTT
J gene: TRBJ2-5; D gene: TRBD1; clone size: many; V gene: TRBV29-1; CDR3 protein: CSVEDDRGETQYF; CDR3 DNA: TGCAGCGTTGAAGACGACAGGGGTGAGACCCAGTACTTC
J gene: TRBJ1-2; D gene: NA; clone size: NA; V gene: TRBV15; CDR3 protein: CATSSQAGKGYTF; CDR3 DNA: TGTGCCACCAGCAGCCAGGCAGGGAAAGGCTACACCTTC
J gene: TRBJ1-2; D gene: NA; clone size: NA; V gene: TRBV6-5; CDR3 protein: CASTTSERKSNYGYTF; CDR3 DNA: TGTGCCAGCACCACGTCAGAGAGAAAGTCCAACTATGGCTACACCTTC
J gene: TRBJ2-2; D gene: NA; clone size: NA; V gene: TRBV19; CDR3 protein: CAWSVADHGELFF; CDR3 DNA: TGTGCCTGGAGTGTTGCCGACCACGGGGAGCTGTTTTTT
J gene: TRBJ1-4; D gene: NA; clone size: many; V gene: TRBV24-1; CDR3 protein: CATSDPGKLFF; CDR3 DNA: TGTGCCACCAGTGACCCAGGGAAACTGTTTTTT
J gene: TRBJ1-6; D gene: NA; clone size: many; V gene: TRBV2; CDR3 protein: CASSLQDSPLHF; CDR3 DNA: TGTGCCAGCTCCCTACAGGATTCACCCCTCCACTTT
J gene: TRBJ1-2; D gene: NA; clone size: few; V gene: TRBV20-1; CDR3 protein: CSADGRIPRGGYTF; CDR3 DNA: TGCAGTGCCGACGGACGGATCCCTAGGGGCGGCTACACCTTC
J gene: TRBJ2-1; D gene: TRBD2; clone size: NA; V gene: TRBV7-6; CDR3 protein: CASSLRLADEQFF; CDR3 DNA: TGTGCCAGCAGCTTAAGACTAGCGGATGAGCAGTTCTTC
J gene: TRBJ1-6; D gene: TRBD1; clone size: NA; V gene: TRBV2; CDR3 protein: CASSGDRVDSPLHF; CDR3 DNA: TGTGCCAGCAGTGGTGACAGGGTCGATTCACCCCTCCACTTT
J gene: TRBJ2-5; D gene: NA; clone size: NA; V gene: TRBV10-2; CDR3 protein: CASSEGLRDATQYF; CDR3 DNA: TGCGCCAGCAGTGAAGGACTAAGAGACGCGACCCAGTACTTC
J gene: TRBJ2-7; D gene: NA; clone size: many; V gene: TRBV7-2; CDR3 protein: CASSLASGSYEQYF; CDR3 DNA: TGTGCCAGCAGCTTAGCGTCAGGGTCCTACGAGCAGTACTTC
J gene: TRBJ1-1; D gene: NA; clone size: NA; V gene: TRBV12-3/TRBV12-4; CDR3 protein: CASGPPNLNTEAFF; CDR3 DNA: TGTGCCAGCGGACCCCCAAACCTTAACACTGAAGCTTTCTTT
J gene: TRBJ2-3; D gene: NA; clone size: few; V gene: TRBV20-1; CDR3 protein: CSASAGANTDTQYF; CDR3 DNA: TGCAGTGCTAGCGCAGGGGCAAACACAGATACGCAGTATTTT
J gene: TRBJ2-2; D gene: TRBD2; clone size: few; V gene: TRBV7-9; CDR3 protein: CASSSKSGRWTGELFF; CDR3 DNA: TGTGCCAGCAGCTCCAAAAGCGGGAGATGGACCGGGGAGCTGTTTTTT
J gene: TRBJ2-6; D gene: NA; clone size: many; V gene: TRBV7-2; CDR3 protein: CASSLMSASGANVLTF; CDR3 DNA: TGTGCCAGCAGCTTAATGTCTGCGTCTGGGGCCAACGTCCTGACTTTC
J gene: TRBJ1-2; D gene: NA; clone size: many; V gene: TRBV7-2; CDR3 protein: CASSLEIHIYGGYTF; CDR3 DNA: TGTGCCAGCAGCTTAGAGATCCATATCTACGGGGGCTACACCTTC
J gene: TRBJ2-7; D gene: NA; clone size: NA; V gene: TRBV19; CDR3 protein: CASSPSGSYEQCF; CDR3 DNA: TGTGCCAGCTCCCCGAGCGGGTCCTACGAGCAGTGCTTC
J gene: TRBJ1-2; D gene: NA; clone size: many; V gene: TRBV2; CDR3 protein: CASSDLDGDYGYTF; CDR3 DNA: TGTGCCAGCAGTGACTTGGACGGAGACTATGGCTACACCTTC
J gene: TRBJ1-1; D gene: TRBD1; clone size: few; V gene: TRBV5-6; CDR3 protein: CASSKDRVLHTEAFF; CDR3 DNA: TGTGCCAGCAGCAAGGACAGGGTACTACACACTGAAGCTTTCTTT
J gene: TRBJ1-1; D gene: NA; clone size: NA; V gene: TRBV9; CDR3 protein: CASSPSWGRNTEAFF; CDR3 DNA: TGTGCCAGCAGCCCCTCATGGGGTAGAAACACTGAAGCTTTCTTT
J gene: TRBJ1-2; D gene: NA; clone size: many; V gene: TRBV11-2; CDR3 protein: CASSLEGDGYTF; CDR3 DNA: TGTGCCAGCAGCTTAGAAGGGGACGGCTACACCTTC
J gene: TRBJ2-7; D gene: NA; clone size: many; V gene: TRBV29-1; CDR3 protein: CSVEGGRGDEQYF; CDR3 DNA: TGCAGCGTTGAGGGAGGCCGGGGCGACGAGCAGTACTTC
J gene: TRBJ1-4; D gene: NA; clone size: few; V gene: TRBV25-1; CDR3 protein: CASNQRGTWGEKLFF; CDR3 DNA: TGTGCCAGCAACCAACGGGGGACTTGGGGGGAAAAACTGTTTTTT
J gene: TRBJ1-5; D gene: TRBD1; clone size: NA; V gene: TRBV24-1; CDR3 protein: CATSAIQGARNQPQHF; CDR3 DNA: TGTGCCACCAGTGCTATACAGGGGGCGCGCAATCAGCCCCAGCATTTT
J gene: TRBJ1-6; D gene: NA; clone size: NA; V gene: TRBV25-1; CDR3 protein: CASSFVGESYNSPLHF; CDR3 DNA: TGTGCCAGCAGTTTTGTAGGGGAATCCTATAATTCACCCCTCCACTTT
J gene: TRBJ1-2; D gene: NA; clone size: NA; V gene: TRBV11-2; CDR3 protein: CASRKTGTIRDGYTF; CDR3 DNA: TGTGCCAGCCGCAAAACAGGGACCATACGAGATGGCTACACCTTC
J gene: TRBJ1-6; D gene: NA; clone size: NA; V gene: TRBV7-9; CDR3 protein: CASRQTGHDSPLHF; CDR3 DNA: TGTGCCAGCAGACAAACAGGGCATGATTCACCCCTCCACTTT
J gene: TRBJ2-7; D gene: NA; clone size: few; V gene: TRBV7-2; CDR3 protein: CASSSWSSYEQYF; CDR3 DNA: TGTGCCAGCAGCTCCTGGAGCTCCTACGAGCAGTACTTC
J gene: TRBJ1-2; D gene: NA; clone size: NA; V gene: TRBV29-1; CDR3 protein: CSAGRGSYNGYTF; CDR3 DNA: TGCAGCGCCGGGAGGGGATCCTACAATGGCTACACCTTC
J gene: TRBJ2-7; D gene: TRBD1; clone size: many; V gene: TRBV24-1; CDR3 protein: CATSDRTGGIDEQYF; CDR3 DNA: TGTGCCACCAGTGATCGGACAGGGGGCATCGACGAGCAGTACTTC
J gene: TRBJ2-5; D gene: TRBD2; clone size: NA; V gene: TRBV7-9; CDR3 protein: CASSLSLGLAGSSYNEQYF; CDR3 DNA: TGTGCCAGCAGCTTAAGCTTGGGACTAGCGGGTTCTTCCTACAATGAGCAGTACTTC
J gene: TRBJ2-5; D gene: NA; clone size: many; V gene: TRBV12-3/TRBV12-4; CDR3 protein: CASRDGTPAAQYF; CDR3 DNA: TGTGCCAGCAGAGACGGGACCCCGGCCGCCCAGTACTTC
J gene: TRBJ1-6; D gene: NA; clone size: NA; V gene: TRBV19; CDR3 protein: CASSIVKGENSPLHF; CDR3 DNA: TGTGCCAGTAGTATCGTTAAGGGTGAGAATTCACCCCTCCACTTT
J gene: TRBJ2-7; D gene: NA; clone size: NA; V gene: TRBV14; CDR3 protein: CASSQGSQGRSEQYF; CDR3 DNA: TGTGCCAGCAGCCAAGGGTCGCAGGGTCGTAGCGAGCAGTACTTC
J gene: TRBJ2-6; D gene: TRBD2; clone size: few; V gene: TRBV9; CDR3 protein: CASSPRTSGANVLTF; CDR3 DNA: TGTGCCAGCAGCCCCCGGACTAGCGGGGCCAACGTCCTGACTTTC
J gene: TRBJ2-5; D gene: TRBD2; clone size: NA; V gene: TRBV10-3; CDR3 protein: CAISEPGGGSSGAQYF; CDR3 DNA: TGTGCCATCAGTGAGCCGGGGGGTGGTTCCTCTGGGGCCCAGTACTTC
J gene: TRBJ1-2; D gene: NA; clone size: many; V gene: TRBV12-3/TRBV12-4; CDR3 protein: CASSPGQSPSGYTF; CDR3 DNA: TGTGCCAGCAGTCCCGGACAGAGCCCCAGTGGCTACACCTTC
J gene: TRBJ2-7; D gene: TRBD1; clone size: many; V gene: TRBV15; CDR3 protein: CAIARQGLAEQYF; CDR3 DNA: TGTGCCATAGCAAGACAGGGGCTCGCCGAGCAGTACTTC